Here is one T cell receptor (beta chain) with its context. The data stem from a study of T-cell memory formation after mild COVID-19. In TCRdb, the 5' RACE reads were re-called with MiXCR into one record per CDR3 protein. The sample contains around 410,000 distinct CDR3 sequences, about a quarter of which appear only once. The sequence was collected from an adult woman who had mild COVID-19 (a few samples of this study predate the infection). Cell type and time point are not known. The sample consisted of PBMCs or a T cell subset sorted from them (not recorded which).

CDR3 region: CASSPRPTVRWTEAFF. The CDR3 nucleotides are TGTGCCAGCAGCCCACGCCCGACAGTACGATGGACTGAAGCTTTCTTT. The chain couples TRBV5-5 to TRBJ1-1; D perhaps matches TRBD1 (5 bases). The germline V gene encodes CDR1 SGHKS and CDR2 YYEKEE (reference sequence). V gave up 4 bases and J gave up 5 bases, with 21 bases separating them. CDR3 size: 16 residues.